The T cell receptor (beta chain) under discussion was sequenced for a study of blood T cell repertoires in COVID-19. Background on the study: The cDNA or gDNA used as material had been derived from T cells, B-cell-depleted T cells, or PBMCs.

As originally analysed: Estimation of nucleated cell counts relied on the amplification of reference gene primers. The assay was immunoSEQ multiplex PCR, and TCRdb's table has in-frame clones only and misses some. Clone size and V and J calls were adopted from that table, with D and trimming inferred from the DNA. The sample has around 130,000 clones; 80% to 90% are singletons. The CDR3 sequence is 15 residues long. Germline V lookup: CDR1 MGHRA, CDR2 YSYEKL. V gave up 5 bases and J gave up 7 bases; unmatched junction bases: 7. This study enrolled people aged about 18 to 95 from 20 to 25 US geographic areas. Participant-reported clinical history was the basis for cohort assignment.

This TCR was sampled from a woman in her forties or fifties who had recovered from COVID-19. Input material: PBMCs or T cells enriched from blood (not recorded which). The chain recombines TRBV4-1 with TRBJ2-1; TRBD2 matches 11 bases. In nucleotides, the CDR3 is TGCGCCAGCAGCATTGGTAGCGGGGGGGCGAATGAGCAGTTCTTC. Translating it yields CASSIGSGGANEQFF.